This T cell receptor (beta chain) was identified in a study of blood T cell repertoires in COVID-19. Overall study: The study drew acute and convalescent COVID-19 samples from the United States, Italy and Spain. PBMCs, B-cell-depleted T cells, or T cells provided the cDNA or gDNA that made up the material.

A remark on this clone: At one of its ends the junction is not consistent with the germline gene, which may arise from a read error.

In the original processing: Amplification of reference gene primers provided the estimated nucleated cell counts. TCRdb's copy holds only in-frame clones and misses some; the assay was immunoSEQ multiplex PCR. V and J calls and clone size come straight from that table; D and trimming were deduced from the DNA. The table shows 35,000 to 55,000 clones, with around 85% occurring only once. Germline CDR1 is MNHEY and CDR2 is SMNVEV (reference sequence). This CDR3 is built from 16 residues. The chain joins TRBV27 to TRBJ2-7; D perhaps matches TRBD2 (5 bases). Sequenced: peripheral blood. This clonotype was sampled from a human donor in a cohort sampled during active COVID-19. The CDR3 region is CVSSTMLHRTGYEQYF. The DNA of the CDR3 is TGTGTCAGCAGTACTATGTTACACCGCACGGGGTACGAGCAGTACTTC.